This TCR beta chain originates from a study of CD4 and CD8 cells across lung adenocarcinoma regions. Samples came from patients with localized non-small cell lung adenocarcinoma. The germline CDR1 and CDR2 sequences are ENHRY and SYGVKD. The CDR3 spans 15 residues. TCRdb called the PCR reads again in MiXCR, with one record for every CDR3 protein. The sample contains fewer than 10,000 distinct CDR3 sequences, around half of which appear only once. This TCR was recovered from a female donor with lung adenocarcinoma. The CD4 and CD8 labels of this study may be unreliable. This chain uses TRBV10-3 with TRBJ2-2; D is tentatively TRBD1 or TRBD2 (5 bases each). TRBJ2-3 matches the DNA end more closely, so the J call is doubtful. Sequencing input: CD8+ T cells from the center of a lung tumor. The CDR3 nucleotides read TGTGCCATCACTAAGGGGCCGGCCTGCACCGGGGCGCAGTATTTT. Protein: CAITKGPACTGAQYF.